Shown below are 19 T cell receptor beta chains from a single sample sequenced in a study of T cell responses to AZD1222 COVID-19 vaccine. Measured with immunoSEQ multiplex PCR; TCRdb has only the in-frame clones, and not every one. The table records fewer than 200,000 clones, over 85% of them present only once. Sequenced material: peripheral blood, taken on day 0 of AZD1222 vaccination. The receptors shown here come from an adult in good health.

The chain combines TRBV7-9 with TRBJ1-2, with 8 bases identical to TRBD1. The CDR3 has 14 amino acids. V trimming: 1 base; J trimming: 4 bases; junction bases outside the gene matches: 2. Looked up from germline, CDR1 is SEHNR and CDR2 is FQNEAQ (reference sequence). CDR3 residues: CASSLGRGPYGYTF. The DNA for the CDR3 is TGTGCCAGCAGCTTAGGCAGGGGGCCCTATGGCTACACCTTC.

V gene TRBV21-1 combines with J gene TRBJ2-3; the D call TRBD1 from the table was never checked on the DNA. TRBV21-1 is a pseudogene locus. CDR3 length: 15 residues. In nucleotides, the CDR3 is TGTGCCAGCAGCTCCCTGGGACAGATCACAGATACGCAGTATTTT. It codes for CASSSLGQITDTQYF.

The rearrangement uses TRBV4-1 and TRBJ1-2; TRBD1 aligns across 7 bases. Germline V CDR1 and CDR2: MGHRA, YSYEKL. The CDR3 loop spans 16 amino acids. The ends lost 0 bases at V and 2 bases at J; junction bases unmatched: 6. The CDR3 loop is CASSQELGGANYGYTF. For the CDR3, the DNA is TGCGCCAGCAGCCAAGAGTTAGGGGGCGCAAACTATGGCTACACCTTC.

This clone was detected only once. The rearrangement links TRBV5-1 to TRBJ1-1; 9 bases are shared with TRBD1. The CDR3 contains 15 residues. Germline CDR1 reads SGHRS; CDR2 reads YFSETQ. The trim removed 1 base at V and 5 bases at J, leaving 6 bases unmatched. Here the CDR3 DNA reads TGCGCCAGCAGCTTGCGACAGGGGGGATTAACTGAAGCTTTCTTT. This translates into CASSLRQGGLTEAFF.

The rearrangement links TRBV10-3 to TRBJ1-2; D gene uncertain. Trimming took off 8 bases at V and 0 bases at J, with 7 bases between the two ends. This CDR3 has 12 amino acids. Germline V gene data show CDR1 as ENHRY and CDR2 as SYGVKD. The CDR3 sequence: CAIAAPNYGYTF. In nucleotides, the CDR3 is TGTGCCATCGCGGCTCCTAACTATGGCTACACCTTC.

V is TRBV2 and J is TRBJ2-7; maybe TRBD1 (6 bases). Germline values: CDR1 SNHLY, CDR2 FYNNEI. Trimming took 7 bases from V and 6 from J, leaving 22 bases between them. The CDR3 length is 15 residues. DNA for the CDR3: TGTGCCAGCACCACGGCGGACAGAATCGACGCCGAGCAGTACTTC. The encoded protein is CASTTADRIDAEQYF.

This sequence joins TRBV28 and TRBJ1-1; 7 bases map to TRBD1. Germline V gene data show CDR1 as MDHEN and CDR2 as SYDVKM. This CDR3 spans 18 amino acids. V was pared by 6 bases and J by 1 base, with 17 bases of the junction left unmatched. Here the CDR3 reads CASRPRGRGLLSNTEAFF. The CDR3 DNA reads as TGTGCCAGCAGACCCCGAGGCAGGGGGTTGTTGTCGAACACTGAAGCTTTCTTT.

The V and J genes are TRBV6-5 and TRBJ1-1, with D possibly TRBD1 on 5 matching bases. V was trimmed by 5 bases and J by 2 bases, leaving 9 bases between them. CDR1 is MNHEY and CDR2 is SVGAGI in the germline V gene. The CDR3 length is 13 residues. In nucleotides, the CDR3 is TGTGCCAGCAGTCTACAGGCCAACACTGAAGCTTTCTTT. As protein: CASSLQANTEAFF.

The rearrangement links TRBV10-2 to TRBJ2-3; 11 nucleotides agree with TRBD2. Germline CDR1 WSHSY, CDR2 SAAADI. V lost 0 bases, J lost 3 bases, and 8 bases stayed unmatched. The CDR3 is made up of 18 amino acids. The CDR3 DNA follows: TGCGCCAGCAGTGAGTCGTCTACTAGCGGGGGAACGACAGATACGCAGTATTTT. Translating it yields CASSESSTSGGTTDTQYF.

Here the CDR3 DNA reads TGCGCCAGCAGTCTAGCGGGAGCTGGAGAGCAGTACTTC. Translating it yields CASSLAGAGEQYF. J is TRBJ2-7 and V is TRBV10-1; TRBD2 agrees at 10 bases. The J segment lost 7 bases and the V segment lost 5 bases, leaving 5 bases of the junction unmatched. The CDR3 runs 13 residues. Per germline, CDR1 WNHNN and CDR2 SYGVQD (reference sequence).

This chain connects TRBV5-1 to TRBJ1-3; a weak D match, TRBD1 (6 bases). Trimming left V 0 bases short and J 3 bases short, with 16 bases between. The CDR3 is made up of 17 amino acids. Germline CDR1 and CDR2: SGHRS and YFSETQ. CDR3 residues: CASSLVSSTGFGNTIYF. CDR3 nucleotide sequence: TGCGCCAGCAGCTTGGTGTCCTCAACAGGGTTTGGAAACACCATATATTTT.

J is TRBJ1-2 and V is TRBV24-1; unclear D gene. CDR1 and CDR2 from the germline V gene are KGHDR and SFDVKD. CDR3 length equals 11 residues. Trimming cost V 3 bases and J 4 bases, with 2 bases left between them. CDR3 loop: CATSDPYGYTF. CDR3 nucleotide sequence: TGTGCCACCAGTGATCCCTATGGCTACACCTTC.

The chain links TRBV19 to TRBJ1-1, with 8 bases matching TRBD1. Germline CDR1 reads LNHDA; CDR2 reads SQIVND (reference sequence). The CDR3 is made up of 14 amino acids. J lost 6 bases, V lost 6 bases, and 9 bases had no gene match. CDR3 nucleotides: TGTGCCAGTAGCCTAACTCAGGGGGCGGCTGAAGCTTTCTTT. The encoded protein is CASSLTQGAAEAFF.

The CDR3 DNA follows: TGTGCCAGCAGCCCTCCGGGAGGGGGCCTTTCACCCCTCCACTTT. Translating gives CASSPPGGGLSPLHF. The chain uses TRBV3-1 (or the pseudogene TRBV3-2) and TRBJ1-6; 7 positions agree with TRBD1. Trimming took 4 bases from V and 9 from J; bases not matched to a gene: 9. The CDR3 covers 15 residues. Germline values: CDR1 LGHDT, CDR2 YNNKEL (reference sequence).

The chain recombines TRBV29-1 with TRBJ2-2, with D uncertain. V dropped 0 bases and J dropped 0 bases, with 8 bases sitting between them. This CDR3 has 15 residues. The germline V gene has CDR1 SQVTM and CDR2 ANQGSEA. The CDR3 DNA reads as TGCAGCGTTGAAGAAAAGGGCGCGAACACCGGGGAGCTGTTTTTT. It translates to CSVEEKGANTGELFF.

The chain uses TRBV29-1 and TRBJ2-5; no clear D. Trimming removed 7 bases from V and 1 base from J, with 7 bases in between. CDR1 is SQVTM, CDR2 ANQGSEA, per germline. The CDR3 contains 11 residues. Written as DNA, the CDR3 is TGCAGCGGCGGACCCCAAGAGACCCAGTACTTC. Protein sequence: CSGGPQETQYF.

The rearrangement links TRBV7-9 to TRBJ1-5; TRBD1 might be the D (5 bases). Trimming removed 5 bases from V and 2 bases from J, with 13 bases in between. The CDR3 sequence is 15 residues long. Per germline, CDR1 SEHNR and CDR2 FQNEAQ (reference sequence). In DNA, the CDR3 is TGTGCCAGCAGCCTCGGGACTCTTGGCAATCAGCCCCAGCATTTT. It yields the protein CASSLGTLGNQPQHF.

This clone has only one observation. V usage is TRBV6-1 and J usage is TRBJ1-1; D call uncertain. Germline lookup yields CDR1 MNHNS and CDR2 SASEGT. This CDR3 is 14 amino acids long. Trimming shortened V by 1 base and J by 1 base, and 7 bases separated the two germline ends. The CDR3 sequence is CASSEGVGNTEAFF. The CDR3 nucleotides are TGTGCCAGCAGTGAAGGGGTGGGGAACACTGAAGCTTTCTTT.

This rearrangement joins TRBV6-5 to TRBJ1-3; no firm D call. V gave up 7 bases and J gave up 4 bases, with 14 bases separating them. The length of the CDR3 is 14 residues. Germline values: CDR1 MNHEY, CDR2 SVGAGI. CDR3 in DNA: TGTGCCAGCAACGACCGAACGGGCGGAAACACCATATATTTT. As protein: CASNDRTGGNTIYF.